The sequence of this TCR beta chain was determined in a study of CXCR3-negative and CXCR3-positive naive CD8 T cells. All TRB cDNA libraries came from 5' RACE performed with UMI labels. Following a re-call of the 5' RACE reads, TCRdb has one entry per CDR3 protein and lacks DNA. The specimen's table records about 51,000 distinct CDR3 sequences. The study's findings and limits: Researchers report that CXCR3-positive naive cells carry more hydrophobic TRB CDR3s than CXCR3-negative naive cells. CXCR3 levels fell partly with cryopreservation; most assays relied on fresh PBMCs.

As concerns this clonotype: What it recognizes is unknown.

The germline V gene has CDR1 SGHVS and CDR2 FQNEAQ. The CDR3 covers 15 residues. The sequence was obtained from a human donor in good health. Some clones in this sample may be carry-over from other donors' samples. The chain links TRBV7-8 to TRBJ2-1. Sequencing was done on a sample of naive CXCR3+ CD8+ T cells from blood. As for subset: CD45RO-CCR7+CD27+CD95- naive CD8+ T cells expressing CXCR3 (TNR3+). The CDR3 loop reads CASSFIGFSYNEQFF.